This T cell receptor beta chain was sequenced in a study of OX40 agonist ivuxolimab in advanced cancers. This CDR3 is built from 16 residues. CDR1 and CDR2 (germline): ENHRY, SYGVKD. V trimming: 6 bases; J trimming: 2 bases; junction bases outside the gene matches: 10. TCRdb's copy holds only in-frame clones and misses some; the assay was immunoSEQ multiplex PCR. The sample has about 70,000 clones, 80% to 90% seen once. Source: CD4+ or CD8+ T cells sorted from blood, taken in a trial of the OX40 agonist ivuxolimab. This receptor was obtained from an adult with an advanced solid tumor such as melanoma, head and neck, liver or kidney cancer. This chain connects TRBV10-3 to TRBJ1-3, with 7 bases that match TRBD1. The CDR3 DNA is TGTGCCATCAGAAACAGGGGAAGTAGGGCTGGAAACACCATATATTTT. Amino acid sequence: CAIRNRGSRAGNTIYF.